The 18 T cell receptor beta chains in this list originate from one sample, sequenced in a study of blood T cell repertoires in COVID-19. Here immunoSEQ multiplex PCR was the method, and the copy in TCRdb shows in-frame clones only, minus some. The sample consists of hundreds of thousands of clones, roughly 84% of them appearing once. Input material: PBMCs or T cells enriched from blood (not recorded which). These receptors all come from a woman younger than 30 who had been exposed to COVID-19.

This clone showed up just once. The chain links TRBV3-1 (or the pseudogene TRBV3-2) to TRBJ1-2, with a tentative D call TRBD1 (6 bases). This CDR3 has 13 residues. Germline CDR1 and CDR2: LGHDT and YNNKEL (reference sequence). V lost 1 base to trimming and J lost 7 bases, with 10 bases between them. CDR3 in DNA: TGTGCCAGCAGCCAAGTACAGGGTGGTGGCTACACCTTC. Translating it yields CASSQVQGGGYTF.

With regard to this clone: Other DNA sequences in the sample encode the same CDR3. The V and J genes are TRBV7-9 and TRBJ1-2; tentatively, D is TRBD1 (6 bases). CDR1 is SEHNR, CDR2 FQNEAQ, per germline (reference sequence). This CDR3 contains 12 residues. The V end lost 6 bases, the J end lost 4 bases, and 9 bases lay between the germline ends. CDR3 bases: TGTGCCAGCAGTCTGGACAGCTATGGCTACACCTTC. Its protein is CASSLDSYGYTF.

The chain has TRBV6-5 and TRBJ1-5; 7 positions agree with TRBD1. The CDR3 is 14 residues long. In germline, CDR1 is MNHEY, CDR2 SVGAGI. Trimming cost V 6 bases and J 6 bases; bases outside gene matches: 8. The DNA for the CDR3 is TGTGCCAGCAGCCCAGACAGGGCAGGTCAGCCCCAGCATTTT. This encodes CASSPDRAGQPQHF.

In DNA form, the CDR3 reads TGTGCCAGCAGCTCGGACAGGGGGACGGTAGCGAGGAACAATGAGCAGTTCTTC. As protein: CASSSDRGTVARNNEQFF. This chain links TRBV7-9 with TRBJ2-1; 10 nucleotides match TRBD1. After removal of 4 bases from V and 5 bases from J, the junction contained 14 bases not matched to a gene. This CDR3 region has 18 residues. Germline V gene sequence: CDR1 SEHNR, CDR2 FQNEAQ (reference sequence). Complete variable domain (other parts from reference TRBV7-9 and TRBJ2-1): DTGVSQNPRHKITKRGQNVTFRCDPISEHNRLYWYRQTLGQGPEFLTYFQNEAQLEKSRLLSDRFSAERPKGSFSTLEIQRTEQGDSAMYLCASSSDRGTVARNNEQFFGPGTRLTVL.

The chain is built from TRBV7-3 and TRBJ2-7; TRBD1 matches at 8 bases. V gave up 5 bases and J gave up 0 bases; unmatched junction bases: 6. CDR1 is SGHTA and CDR2 is FQGTGA in the germline V gene. There are 15 residues in the CDR3. This CDR3 reads CASSQTGAPSYEQYF. Written as DNA, the CDR3 is TGTGCCAGCAGCCAGACAGGGGCCCCCTCCTACGAGCAGTACTTC. Filled out from reference TRBV7-3 and TRBJ2-7, the complete variable domain reads GAGVSQTPSNKVTEKGKYVELRCDPISGHTALYWYRQSLGQGPEFLIYFQGTGAADDSGLPNDRFFAVRPEGSVSTLKIQRTERGDSAVYLCASSQTGAPSYEQYFGPGTRLTVT.

This clone appeared a few times. Additional DNA sequences in this sample encode the identical CDR3. The V gene is TRBV28, the J gene TRBJ2-5; D remains unclear. Germline CDR1 and CDR2: MDHEN and SYDVKM. Trimming removed 3 bases at V and 5 bases at J, with 4 bases between. This CDR3 comprises 11 residues. CDR3 amino acids: CASSLSETQYF. As DNA, the CDR3 is TGTGCCAGCAGTTTGAGCGAGACCCAGTACTTC.

The chain combines TRBV5-4 with TRBJ2-2; D uncertain. Deletions cut 4 bases from V and 4 bases from J, with 8 bases between. This CDR3 comprises 13 residues. Germline V gene data show CDR1 as SGHNT and CDR2 as YYREEE (reference sequence). CDR3: CASSPVPTGELFF. The DNA for the CDR3 is TGTGCCAGCAGCCCAGTCCCCACCGGGGAGCTGTTTTTT.

This sequence joins TRBV3-1 (or the pseudogene TRBV3-2) and TRBJ1-3; D not resolved. The CDR3 length is 15 residues. Germline V gives CDR1 LGHDT, CDR2 YNNKEL (reference sequence). The ends were cut back, 2 bases at V and 4 bases at J, with 12 bases in the middle. The CDR3 here is CASSQLPGSGNTIYF. The CDR3 DNA reads as TGTGCCAGCAGCCAACTCCCGGGGTCCGGAAACACCATATATTTT.

The chain couples TRBV5-1 to TRBJ2-3; 12 bases align to TRBD2. With 3 bases clipped from V and 11 bases from J, the junction kept 10 bases outside the gene matches. Looked up from germline, CDR1 is SGHRS and CDR2 is YFSETQ. CDR3 length: 15 residues. CDR3 DNA: TGCGCCAGCAGCTCCCCTGGGCTAGCGGGAGGGCGGCAGTATTTT. Amino acids: CASSSPGLAGGRQYF.

This chain connects TRBV27 to TRBJ2-1; D is possibly TRBD2 (6 bases). The CDR3 runs to 14 residues. Germline V CDR1 and CDR2: MNHEY, SMNVEV (reference sequence). V was cut by 8 bases and J by 4 bases, with 15 bases left in between. DNA of the CDR3: TGTGCCAGCTGCGGGGCAGGGTTTTACAATGAGCAGTTCTTC. Its translation is CASCGAGFYNEQFF.

CDR3 loop: CASSYDPTGVKFF. In nucleotides, the CDR3 is TGTGCCAGCAGCTACGACCCGACAGGGGTGAAGTTCTTC. The chain is built from TRBV11-3 and TRBJ2-1, with TRBD1 identical over 8 bases. Looked up from germline, CDR1 is SGHNT and CDR2 is YENEEA. The CDR3 sequence is 13 residues long. V shed 4 bases, J shed 14 bases, and the junction held 10 bases outside the gene matches.

Concerning this clone: A much larger clone differs from this one at a single base, so this may be a read error. The rearrangement links TRBV12-3 or TRBV12-4 to TRBJ2-7, with 9 bases that match TRBD1. Unmatched junction bases numbered 2, after V lost 6 bases and J lost 2 bases. The CDR3 contains 13 residues. CDR3 amino acids: CASSGDRAYEQYF. The CDR3 region has the DNA TGTGCCAGCAGCGGGGACAGGGCCTACGAGCAGTACTTC.

V and J are TRBV6-4 and TRBJ2-3; D perhaps matches TRBD2 (6 bases). Trimming shortened V by 2 bases and J by 4 bases, and 10 bases separated the two germline ends. Germline CDR1 reads MRHNA; CDR2 reads SNTAGT. CDR3 length: 14 amino acids. The CDR3: CASSDHGDSDTQYF. CDR3 in DNA: TGTGCCAGCAGTGACCACGGGGACTCAGATACGCAGTATTTT.

The chain uses TRBV27 and TRBJ1-5; D call uncertain. The CDR3 is 16 residues long. The V gene's germline CDR1 is MNHEY and CDR2 SMNVEV (reference sequence). V lost 2 bases, J lost 0 bases, and 11 bases lay in between. As DNA, the CDR3 is TGTGCCAGCAGTTTAACCGGGTGGAATAGCAATCAGCCCCAGCATTTT. It yields the protein CASSLTGWNSNQPQHF.

This chain uses TRBV5-1 with TRBJ2-7; a possible D gene is TRBD1 (7 bases). V was trimmed by 4 bases and J by 6 bases, leaving 20 bases between them. Germline CDR1 and CDR2: SGHRS and YFSETQ. There are 15 residues in the CDR3. The CDR3 DNA follows: TGCGCCAGCAGCCCGGGGGACAGTTACCCTGGCGAGCAGTACTTC. This gives the protein CASSPGDSYPGEQYF.

The CDR3 is CASSQFPAGEFTPNSGANVLTF. The CDR3 nucleotides are TGTGCCAGCAGCCAATTTCCCGCCGGGGAATTTACCCCCAACTCTGGGGCCAACGTCCTGACTTTC. The chain couples TRBV14 to TRBJ2-6; D perhaps matches TRBD2 (5 bases). V lost 2 bases and J lost 0, with 26 bases in between. The CDR3 runs 22 residues. CDR1 SGHDN and CDR2 FVKESK come from the germline V gene.

The J gene is TRBJ1-2, the V gene TRBV3-1 (or the pseudogene TRBV3-2), with TRBD1 identical over 8 bases. CDR3 length: 14 residues. The V gene's germline CDR1 is LGHDT and CDR2 YNNKEL (reference sequence). V dropped 1 base and J dropped 8; count of bases not matched to a gene: 6. DNA for the CDR3: TGTGCCAGCAGCCAAGGACAGGGGTATGGAGGCTACACCTTC. It specifies CASSQGQGYGGYTF.

The chain has TRBV7-3 and TRBJ1-1; tentatively, D is TRBD1 (5 bases). V lost 5 bases to trimming and J lost 1 base, with 11 bases between them. From germline, CDR1 is SGHTA and CDR2 FQGTGA. The CDR3 totals 14 residues. CDR3 in amino acids: CASSPNTGNTEAFF. CDR3 nucleotides: TGTGCCAGCAGCCCTAATACAGGGAACACTGAAGCTTTCTTT.